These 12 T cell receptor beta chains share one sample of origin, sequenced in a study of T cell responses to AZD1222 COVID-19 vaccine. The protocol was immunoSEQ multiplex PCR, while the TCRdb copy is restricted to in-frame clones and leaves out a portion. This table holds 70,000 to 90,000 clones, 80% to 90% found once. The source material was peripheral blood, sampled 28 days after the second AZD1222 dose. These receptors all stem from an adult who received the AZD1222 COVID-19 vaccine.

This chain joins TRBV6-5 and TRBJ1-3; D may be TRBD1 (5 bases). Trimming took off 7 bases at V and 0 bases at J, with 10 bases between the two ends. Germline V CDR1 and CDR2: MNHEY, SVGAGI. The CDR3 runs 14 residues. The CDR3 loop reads CASMLGPSGNTIYF. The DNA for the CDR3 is TGTGCCAGCATGCTGGGGCCCTCTGGAAACACCATATATTTT.

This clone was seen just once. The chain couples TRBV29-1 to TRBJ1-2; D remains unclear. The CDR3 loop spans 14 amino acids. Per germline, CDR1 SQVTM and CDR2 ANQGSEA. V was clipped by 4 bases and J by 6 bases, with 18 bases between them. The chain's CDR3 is CSVVGRLKRDGYTF. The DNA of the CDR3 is TGCAGCGTTGTTGGACGCCTAAAAAGGGATGGCTACACCTTC. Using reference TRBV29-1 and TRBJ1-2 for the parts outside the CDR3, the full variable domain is SAVISQKPSRDICQRGTSLTIQCQVDSQVTMMFWYRQQPGQSLTLIATANQGSEATYESGFVIDKFPISRPNLTFSTLTVSNMSPEDSSIYLCSVVGRLKRDGYTFGSGTRLTVV.

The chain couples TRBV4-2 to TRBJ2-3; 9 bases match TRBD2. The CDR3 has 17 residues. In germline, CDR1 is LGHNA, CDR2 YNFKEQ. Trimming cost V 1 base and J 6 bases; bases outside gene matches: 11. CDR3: CASSQAVGAGGGDTQYF. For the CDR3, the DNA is TGTGCCAGCAGCCAAGCTGTCGGAGCGGGAGGAGGGGATACGCAGTATTTT.

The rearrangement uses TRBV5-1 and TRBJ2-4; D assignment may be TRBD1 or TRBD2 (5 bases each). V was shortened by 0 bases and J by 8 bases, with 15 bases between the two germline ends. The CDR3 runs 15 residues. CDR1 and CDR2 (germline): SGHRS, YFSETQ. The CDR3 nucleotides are TGCGCCAGCAGCTTGGGCCTCGGGGCGGAGTACATTCAGTACTTC. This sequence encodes CASSLGLGAEYIQYF.

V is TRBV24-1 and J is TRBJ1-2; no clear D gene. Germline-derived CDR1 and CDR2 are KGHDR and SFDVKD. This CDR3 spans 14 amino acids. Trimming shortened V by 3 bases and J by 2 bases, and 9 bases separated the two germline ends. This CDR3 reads CATSDMTRNYGYTF. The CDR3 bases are TGTGCCACCAGTGATATGACAAGGAACTATGGCTACACCTTC.

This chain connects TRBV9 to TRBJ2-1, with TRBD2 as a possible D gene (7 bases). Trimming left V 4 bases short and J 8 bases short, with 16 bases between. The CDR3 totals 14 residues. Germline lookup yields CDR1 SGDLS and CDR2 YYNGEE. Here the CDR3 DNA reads TGTGCCAGCAGCCTAGCGCTAGGGGGGGATGAGCAGTTCTTC. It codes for CASSLALGGDEQFF.

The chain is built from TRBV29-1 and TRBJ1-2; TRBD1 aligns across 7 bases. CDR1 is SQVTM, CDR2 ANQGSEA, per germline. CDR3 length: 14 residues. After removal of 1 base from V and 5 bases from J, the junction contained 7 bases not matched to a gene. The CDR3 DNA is TGCAGCGTTGAAGGTCTGGGACAGCGATATGGCTACACCTTC. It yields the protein CSVEGLGQRYGYTF.

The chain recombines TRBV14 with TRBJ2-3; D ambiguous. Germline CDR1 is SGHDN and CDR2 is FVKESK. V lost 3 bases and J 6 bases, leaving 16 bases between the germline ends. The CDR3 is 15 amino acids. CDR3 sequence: CASSQANGRMDTQYF. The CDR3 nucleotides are TGTGCCAGCAGCCAGGCAAACGGACGGATGGATACGCAGTATTTT.

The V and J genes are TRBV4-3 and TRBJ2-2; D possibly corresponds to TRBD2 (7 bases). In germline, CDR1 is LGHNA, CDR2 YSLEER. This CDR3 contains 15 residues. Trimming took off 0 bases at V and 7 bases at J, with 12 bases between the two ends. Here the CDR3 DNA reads TGCGCCAGCAGCCAAGAGGGGGGGCGCGGCGGGGAGCTGTTTTTT. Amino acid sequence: CASSQEGGRGGELFF.

The CDR3: CASSSRAGREAFF. CDR3 bases: TGTGCCAGCAGCTCCAGGGCAGGACGAGAAGCTTTCTTT. The chain joins TRBV6-5 to TRBJ1-1, with D possibly being TRBD1 (5 bases). V lost 6 bases and J lost 8, with 16 bases in between. CDR3 length: 13 amino acids. From germline, CDR1 is MNHEY and CDR2 SVGAGI.

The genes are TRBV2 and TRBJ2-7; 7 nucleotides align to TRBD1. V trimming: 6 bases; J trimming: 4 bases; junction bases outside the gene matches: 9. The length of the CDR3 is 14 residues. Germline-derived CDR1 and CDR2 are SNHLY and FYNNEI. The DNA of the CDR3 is TGTGCCAGCAGCGAGACAGGGTTTCTGTACGAGCAGTACTTC. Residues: CASSETGFLYEQYF.

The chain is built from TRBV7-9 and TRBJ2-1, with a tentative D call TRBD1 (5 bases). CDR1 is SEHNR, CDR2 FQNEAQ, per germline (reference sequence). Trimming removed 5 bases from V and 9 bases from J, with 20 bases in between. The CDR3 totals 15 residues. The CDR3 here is CASSVQVTPSGEQFF. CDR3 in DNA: TGTGCCAGCAGCGTACAGGTAACCCCCTCGGGTGAGCAGTTCTTC.